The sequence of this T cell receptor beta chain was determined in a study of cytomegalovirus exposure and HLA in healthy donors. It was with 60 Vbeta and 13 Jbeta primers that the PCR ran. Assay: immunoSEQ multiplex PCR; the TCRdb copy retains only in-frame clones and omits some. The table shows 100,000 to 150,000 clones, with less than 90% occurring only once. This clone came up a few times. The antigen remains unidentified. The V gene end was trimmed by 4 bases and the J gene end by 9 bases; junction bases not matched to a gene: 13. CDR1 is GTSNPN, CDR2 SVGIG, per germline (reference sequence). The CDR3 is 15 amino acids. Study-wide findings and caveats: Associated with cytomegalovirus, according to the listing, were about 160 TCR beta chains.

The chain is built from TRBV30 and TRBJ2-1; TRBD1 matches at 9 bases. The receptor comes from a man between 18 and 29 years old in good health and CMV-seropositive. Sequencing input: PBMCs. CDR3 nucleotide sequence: TGTGCCTGGAATATCCCGGGACAGGGAGCAAGTGAGCAGTTCTTC. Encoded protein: CAWNIPGQGASEQFF.